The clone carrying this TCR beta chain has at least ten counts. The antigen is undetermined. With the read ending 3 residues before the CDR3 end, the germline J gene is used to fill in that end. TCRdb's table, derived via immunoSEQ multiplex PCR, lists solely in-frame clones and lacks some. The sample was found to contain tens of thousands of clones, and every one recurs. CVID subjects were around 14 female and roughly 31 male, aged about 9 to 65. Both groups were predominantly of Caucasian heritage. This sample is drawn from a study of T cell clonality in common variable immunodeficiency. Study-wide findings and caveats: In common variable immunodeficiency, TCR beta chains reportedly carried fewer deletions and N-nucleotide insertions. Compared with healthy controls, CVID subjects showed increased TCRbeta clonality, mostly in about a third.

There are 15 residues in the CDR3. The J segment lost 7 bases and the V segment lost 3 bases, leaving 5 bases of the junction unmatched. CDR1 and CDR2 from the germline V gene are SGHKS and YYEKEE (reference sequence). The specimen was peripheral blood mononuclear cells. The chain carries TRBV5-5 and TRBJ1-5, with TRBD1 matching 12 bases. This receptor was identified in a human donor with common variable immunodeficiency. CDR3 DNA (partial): TGTGCCAGCAGCTGGGGACAGGGGGCGAGCCAGCCC. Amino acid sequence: CASSWGQGASQP. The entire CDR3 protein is CASSWGQGASQPQHF.